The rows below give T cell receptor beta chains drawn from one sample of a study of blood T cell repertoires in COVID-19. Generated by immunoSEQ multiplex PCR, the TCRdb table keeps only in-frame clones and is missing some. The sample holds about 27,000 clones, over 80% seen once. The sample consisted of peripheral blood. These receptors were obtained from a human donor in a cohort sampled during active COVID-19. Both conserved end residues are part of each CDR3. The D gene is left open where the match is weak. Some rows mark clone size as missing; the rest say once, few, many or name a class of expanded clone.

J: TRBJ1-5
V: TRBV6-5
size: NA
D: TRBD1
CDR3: CASSYSYRRGVKPQHF
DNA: TGTGCCAGCAGTTACTCGTATCGCAGGGGGGTTAAACCCCAGCATTTT

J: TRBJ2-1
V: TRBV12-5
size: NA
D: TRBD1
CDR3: CASGLAWTGSHNEQFF
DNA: TGTGCTAGTGGTTTGGCATGGACAGGTTCGCACAATGAGCAGTTCTTC

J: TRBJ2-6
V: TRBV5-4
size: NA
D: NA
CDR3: CASSSNQGFGANVLTF
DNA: TGTGCCAGCAGCTCCAATCAGGGTTTCGGGGCCAACGTCCTGACTTTC

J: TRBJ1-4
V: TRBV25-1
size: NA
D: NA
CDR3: CASSVRPGATNEKLFF
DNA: TGTGCCAGCAGTGTACGTCCAGGGGCCACTAATGAAAAACTGTTTTTT

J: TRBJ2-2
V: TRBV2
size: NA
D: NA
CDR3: CASSHELGLRVGTGELFF
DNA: TGTGCCAGCAGCCACGAGCTAGGACTCCGGGTGGGCACCGGGGAGCTGTTTTTT

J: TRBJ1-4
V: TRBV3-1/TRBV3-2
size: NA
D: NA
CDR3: CASRGVGEADNEKLFF
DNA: TGTGCCAGCAGAGGGGTCGGGGAGGCCGACAATGAAAAACTGTTTTTT

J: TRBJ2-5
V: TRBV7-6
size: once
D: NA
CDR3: CASSLYFSGVRALRETQYF
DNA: TGTGCCAGCAGCTTATACTTCTCGGGGGTTCGGGCGCTAAGGGAGACCCAGTACTTC

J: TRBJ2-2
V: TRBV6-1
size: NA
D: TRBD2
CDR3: CASSEVAGGHTGELFF
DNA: TGTGCCAGCAGTGAAGTAGCGGGGGGGCACACCGGGGAGCTGTTTTTT

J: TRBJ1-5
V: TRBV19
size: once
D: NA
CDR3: CASSILQNSNQPQHF
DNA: TGTGCCAGTAGTATCTTGCAGAATAGCAATCAGCCCCAGCATTTT

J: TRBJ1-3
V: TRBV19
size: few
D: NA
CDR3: CASSTSRYGTLGNTIYF
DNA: TGTGCCAGTAGTACATCGCGGTATGGGACACTCGGAAACACCATATATTTT

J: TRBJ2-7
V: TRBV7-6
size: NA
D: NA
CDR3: CASSYRQAYEQYF
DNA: TGTGCCAGCAGCTACCGACAAGCCTACGAGCAGTACTTC

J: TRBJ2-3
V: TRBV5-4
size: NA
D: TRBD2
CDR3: CASSPTSGSTDTQYF
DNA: TGTGCCAGCAGCCCTACTAGCGGGAGCACAGATACGCAGTATTTT

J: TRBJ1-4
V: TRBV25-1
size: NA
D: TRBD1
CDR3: CASSEHRGIKEKLFF
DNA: TGTGCCAGCAGTGAACACAGGGGAATTAAGGAAAAACTGTTTTTT

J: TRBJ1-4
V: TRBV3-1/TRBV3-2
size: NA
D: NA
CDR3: CASSQDAAGPTVGEKLFF
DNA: TGTGCCAGCAGCCAAGATGCGGCAGGGCCGACCGTGGGAGAAAAACTGTTTTTT

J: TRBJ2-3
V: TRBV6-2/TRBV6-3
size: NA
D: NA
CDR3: CASSIIADTQYF
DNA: TGTGCCAGCAGCATTATCGCAGATACGCAGTATTTT

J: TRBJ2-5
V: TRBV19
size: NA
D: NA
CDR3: CASSRTTGGRETQYF
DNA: TGTGCCAGTAGCCGAACGACAGGCGGAAGGGAGACCCAGTACTTC

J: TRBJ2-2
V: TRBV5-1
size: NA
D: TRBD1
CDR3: CASSSGQGVVGELFF
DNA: TGCGCCAGCAGCTCCGGACAGGGGGTGGTCGGGGAGCTGTTTTTT

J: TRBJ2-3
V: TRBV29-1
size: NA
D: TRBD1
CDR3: CSVYRGQDTQYF
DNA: TGCAGTGTATACAGGGGGCAGGATACGCAGTATTTT

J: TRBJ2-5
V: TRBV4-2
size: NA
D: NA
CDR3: CASSQESTTPVGTQYF
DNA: TGTGCCAGCAGCCAAGAATCGACTACCCCAGTGGGGACCCAGTACTTC

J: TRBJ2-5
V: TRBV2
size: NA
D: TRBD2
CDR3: CASSASGKETQYF
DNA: TGTGCCAGCAGTGCTAGCGGGAAAGAGACCCAGTACTTC

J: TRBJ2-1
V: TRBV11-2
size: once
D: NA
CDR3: CASSFRLSVEEQFF
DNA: TGTGCCAGCAGCTTCAGACTCTCCGTGGAGGAGCAGTTCTTC

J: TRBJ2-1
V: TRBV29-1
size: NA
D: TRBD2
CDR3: CSFRGGVPSSYNEQFF
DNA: TGCAGCTTTCGGGGGGGGGTTCCTAGCTCCTACAATGAGCAGTTCTTC

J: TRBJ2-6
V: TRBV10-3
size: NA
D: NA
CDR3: CAISVNRDSGANVLTF
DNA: TGTGCCATCAGTGTCAACAGGGATTCTGGGGCCAACGTCCTGACTTTC

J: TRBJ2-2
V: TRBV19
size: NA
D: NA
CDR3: CATMGGRANTGELFF
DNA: TGTGCCACCATGGGGGGGCGGGCGAACACCGGGGAGCTGTTTTTT

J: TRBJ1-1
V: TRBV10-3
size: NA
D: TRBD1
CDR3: CAISEGGGSSQAFF
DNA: TGTGCCATCAGTGAGGGAGGGGGCTCTTCCCAAGCTTTCTTT

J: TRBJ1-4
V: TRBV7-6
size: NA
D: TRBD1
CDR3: CASSPSWTGQELFF
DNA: TGTGCCAGCAGCCCCTCCTGGACAGGGCAGGAACTGTTTTTT

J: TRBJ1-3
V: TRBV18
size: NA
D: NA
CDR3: CASSPGQGNTIYF
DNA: TGTGCCAGCTCACCAGGGCAAGGAAACACCATATATTTT

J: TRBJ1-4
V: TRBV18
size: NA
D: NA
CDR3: CASSPPPGVNEKLFF
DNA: TGTGCCAGCTCACCACCGCCAGGGGTTAATGAAAAACTGTTTTTT

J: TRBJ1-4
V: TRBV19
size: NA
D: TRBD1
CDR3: CASTLTGGGEKLFF
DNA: TGTGCCAGTACTTTGACAGGGGGCGGTGAAAAACTGTTTTTT

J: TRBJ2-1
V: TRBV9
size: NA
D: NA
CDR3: CASSVVASGSYNEQFF
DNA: TGTGCCAGCAGCGTAGTCGCGTCGGGGTCCTACAATGAGCAGTTCTTC

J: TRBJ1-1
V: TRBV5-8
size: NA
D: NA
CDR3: CASSLPSGGRRTEAFF
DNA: TGTGCCAGCAGCTTGCCCTCGGGGGGACGAAGGACTGAAGCTTTCTTT

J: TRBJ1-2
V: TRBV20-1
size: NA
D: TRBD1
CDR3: CSASYRGDGYTF
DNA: TGCAGTGCTAGTTACAGGGGTGATGGCTACACCTTC

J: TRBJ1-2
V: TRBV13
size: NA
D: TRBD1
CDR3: CASSSTRTGLGYTF
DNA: TGTGCCAGCAGCTCAACGAGGACAGGTTTAGGCTACACCTTC

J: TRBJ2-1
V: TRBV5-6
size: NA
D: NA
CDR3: CASSSHNEQFF
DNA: TGTGCCAGCAGTAGCCACAATGAGCAGTTCTTC

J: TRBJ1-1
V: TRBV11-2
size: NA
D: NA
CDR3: CASSIRTEAFF
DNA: TGTGCCAGCAGCATCCGGACAGAAGCTTTCTTT

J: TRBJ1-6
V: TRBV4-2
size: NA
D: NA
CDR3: CASSQVSRENSPLHF
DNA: TGTGCCAGCAGCCAAGTATCCAGGGAAAATTCACCCCTCCACTTT

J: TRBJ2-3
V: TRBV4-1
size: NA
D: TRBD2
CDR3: CASRWTSGTDTQYF
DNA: TGCGCCAGCAGGTGGACTAGCGGCACAGATACGCAGTATTTT

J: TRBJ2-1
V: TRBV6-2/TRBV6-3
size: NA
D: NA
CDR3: CASSRFTYEQFF
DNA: TGTGCCAGCAGCCGCTTTACATATGAGCAGTTCTTC

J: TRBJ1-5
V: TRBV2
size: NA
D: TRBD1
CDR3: CASSEPRQGMRNQPQHF
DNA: TGTGCCAGCAGTGAACCGAGACAGGGTATGAGGAATCAGCCCCAGCATTTT

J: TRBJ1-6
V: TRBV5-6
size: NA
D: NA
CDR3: CASSLEGVSSPLHF
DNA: TGTGCCAGCAGCTTGGAGGGGGTCAGTTCACCCCTCCACTTT

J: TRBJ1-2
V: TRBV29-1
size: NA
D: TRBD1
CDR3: CSVEGTGGGYGYTF
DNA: TGCAGCGTTGAAGGGACAGGGGGCGGATATGGCTACACCTTC

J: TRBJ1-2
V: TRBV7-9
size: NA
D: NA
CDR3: CASITGTTENGYTF
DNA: TGTGCCAGCATCACCGGGACAACGGAAAATGGCTACACCTTC

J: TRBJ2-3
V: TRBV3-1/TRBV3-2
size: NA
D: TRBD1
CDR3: CASSLPGGPDTQYF
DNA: TGTGCCAGCAGCCTACCAGGGGGCCCAGATACGCAGTATTTT

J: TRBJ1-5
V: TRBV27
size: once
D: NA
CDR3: CASQPGGGGNQPQHF
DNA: TGTGCCAGCCAACCGGGGGGAGGGGGCAATCAGCCCCAGCATTTT

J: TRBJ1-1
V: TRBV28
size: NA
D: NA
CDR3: CASSHRLDASGTEAFF
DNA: TGTGCCAGCAGTCACAGACTAGATGCTTCGGGTACTGAAGCTTTCTTT

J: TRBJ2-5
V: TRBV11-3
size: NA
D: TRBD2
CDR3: CASSSTRGTSGGRGVTQYF
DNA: TGTGCCAGCAGCTCGACCCGCGGGACTAGCGGGGGGCGTGGGGTGACCCAGTACTTC

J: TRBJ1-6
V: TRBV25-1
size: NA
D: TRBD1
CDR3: CASSDPKGGTGGWSPLHF
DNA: TGTGCCAGCAGTGACCCAAAAGGGGGGACAGGGGGTTGGTCACCCCTCCACTTT

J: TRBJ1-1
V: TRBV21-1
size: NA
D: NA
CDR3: CASSPGQGVWAFF
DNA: TGTGCCAGCAGCCCAGGACAGGGAGTGTGGGCTTTCTTT

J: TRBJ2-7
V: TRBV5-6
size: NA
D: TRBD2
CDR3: CASSLVRRGGVQYF
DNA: TGTGCCAGCAGCTTGGTTCGGCGGGGGGGAGTGCAGTACTTC

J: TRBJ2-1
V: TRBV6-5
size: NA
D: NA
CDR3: CASRGRGTYNEQFF
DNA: TGTGCCAGCAGAGGGCGGGGAACCTACAATGAGCAGTTCTTC

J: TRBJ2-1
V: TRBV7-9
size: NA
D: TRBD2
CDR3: CASSLMGGGNEQFF
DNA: TGTGCCAGCAGCTTAATGGGGGGAGGGAATGAGCAGTTCTTC

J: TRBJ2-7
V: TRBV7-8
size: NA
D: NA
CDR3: CASSFQGENEQYF
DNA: TGTGCCAGCAGCTTTCAGGGTGAAAACGAGCAGTACTTC

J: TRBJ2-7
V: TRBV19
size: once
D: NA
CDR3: CASSIQVTYEQYF
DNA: TGTGCCAGTAGTATACAGGTTACCTACGAGCAGTACTTC